This entry is about one TCR beta chain. This entry comes from a study of shared clonotypes between healthy human individuals. The CDR3 consists of 16 residues. With V trimmed by 1 base and J by 1 base, 7 bases remained unmatched. Per germline, CDR1 SGHAT and CDR2 FQDESV (reference sequence). The data were produced by immunoSEQ multiplex PCR, yet TCRdb's version contains in-frame clones alone and is incomplete. The sample records about 2.4 million clones, 93% being singletons. Donors, healthy HIV-negative adults, lacked recent acute infections or vaccinations. The investigators split CD4+ cells into a CD45RA+ naive subset and a CD45RA-negative memory subset.

The TCR sequence derives from a man between 18 and 29 years old in good health. Some clones in this sample may be carry-over from other donors' samples. Specimen: naive CD4+ T cells from PBMCs. Indicated subset: CD45RA+ positively selected. The rearrangement uses TRBV11-1 and TRBJ2-7; 7 positions agree with TRBD2. The CDR3 reads CASSLVAAGRSYEQYF. As DNA, the CDR3 is TGTGCCAGCAGCTTAGTCGCAGCGGGACGGTCCTACGAGCAGTACTTC.